This T cell receptor beta chain was sequenced during a study of T cell responses to AZD1222 COVID-19 vaccine. The overall study: The study pooled second doses at about 4 or about 12 weeks. Study findings and constraints: There were mostly white British donors and more females than males, and clonal diversity was possibly underestimated. With dominance at 160-218 and 743-854, vaccine-associated CD4 TCRs spanned spike. Two AZD1222 administrations were followed by greater Spike-specific TCR breadth and depth.

Generated by immunoSEQ multiplex PCR, the TCRdb table keeps only in-frame clones and is missing some. The sample lists around 86,000 clones, about 90% occurring once. This clone appeared once. Its cognate antigen is unknown. This CDR3 has 19 residues. Germline CDR1 reads SGHTA; CDR2 reads FQGTGA. Germline trimming cut 2 bases from V and 4 bases from J; bases unmatched to any gene: 16. The sample here was peripheral blood, taken on day 0 of AZD1222 vaccination. The V and J genes are TRBV7-3 and TRBJ2-3; TRBD2 agrees at 9 bases. The origin of this receptor is an adult in good health. The CDR3 sequence is CASSLWSGVAGDSSDTQYF. In nucleotides, the CDR3 is TGTGCCAGCAGCTTATGGTCCGGGGTAGCGGGGGATTCGTCAGATACGCAGTATTTT.